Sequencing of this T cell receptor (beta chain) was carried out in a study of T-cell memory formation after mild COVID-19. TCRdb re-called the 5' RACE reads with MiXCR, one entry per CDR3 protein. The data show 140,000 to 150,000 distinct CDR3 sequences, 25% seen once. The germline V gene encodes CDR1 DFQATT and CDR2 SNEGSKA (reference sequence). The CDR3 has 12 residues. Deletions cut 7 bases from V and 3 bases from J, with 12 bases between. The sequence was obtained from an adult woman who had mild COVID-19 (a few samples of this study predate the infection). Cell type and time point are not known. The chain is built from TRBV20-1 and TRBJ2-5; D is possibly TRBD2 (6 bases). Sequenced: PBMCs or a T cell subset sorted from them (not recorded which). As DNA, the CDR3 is TGCAGTGTTCCGGGCGGGAAAGAGACCCAGTACTTC. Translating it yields CSVPGGKETQYF.